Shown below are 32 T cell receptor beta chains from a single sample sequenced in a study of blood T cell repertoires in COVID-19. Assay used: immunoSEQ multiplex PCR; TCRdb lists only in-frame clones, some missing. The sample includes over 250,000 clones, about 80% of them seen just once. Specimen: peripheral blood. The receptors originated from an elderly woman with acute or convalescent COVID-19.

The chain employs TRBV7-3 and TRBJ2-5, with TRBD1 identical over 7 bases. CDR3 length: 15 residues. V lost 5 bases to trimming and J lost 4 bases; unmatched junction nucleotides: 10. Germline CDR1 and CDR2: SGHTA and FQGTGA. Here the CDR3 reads CASSPPRGLVETQYF. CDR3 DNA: TGTGCCAGCAGCCCCCCGAGGGGGCTTGTAGAGACCCAGTACTTC. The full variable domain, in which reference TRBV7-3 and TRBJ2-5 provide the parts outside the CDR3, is GAGVSQTPSNKVTEKGKYVELRCDPISGHTALYWYRQSLGQGPEFLIYFQGTGAADDSGLPNDRFFAVRPEGSVSTLKIQRTERGDSAVYLCASSPPRGLVETQYFGPGTRLLVL.

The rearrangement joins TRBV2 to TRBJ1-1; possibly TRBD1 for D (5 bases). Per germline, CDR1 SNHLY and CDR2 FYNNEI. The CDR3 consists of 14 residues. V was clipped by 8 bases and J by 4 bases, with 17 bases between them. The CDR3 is CASWRSREATEAFF. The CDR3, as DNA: TGTGCCAGCTGGCGGTCCAGGGAGGCCACTGAAGCTTTCTTT.

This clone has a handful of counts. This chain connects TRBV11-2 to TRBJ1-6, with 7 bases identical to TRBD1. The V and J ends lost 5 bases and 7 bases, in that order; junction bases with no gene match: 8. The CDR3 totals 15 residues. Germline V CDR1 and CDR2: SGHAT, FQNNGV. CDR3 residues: CASSGQGQLNSPLHF. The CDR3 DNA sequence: TGTGCCAGCAGCGGCCAGGGACAGCTAAATTCACCCCTCCACTTT.

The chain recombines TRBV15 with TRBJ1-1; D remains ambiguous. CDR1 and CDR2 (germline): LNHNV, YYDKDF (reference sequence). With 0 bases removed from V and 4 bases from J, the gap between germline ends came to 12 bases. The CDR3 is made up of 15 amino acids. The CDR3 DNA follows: TGTGCCACCAGCAGAGATCGACTTGGGAGCACTGAAGCTTTCTTT. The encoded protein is CATSRDRLGSTEAFF.

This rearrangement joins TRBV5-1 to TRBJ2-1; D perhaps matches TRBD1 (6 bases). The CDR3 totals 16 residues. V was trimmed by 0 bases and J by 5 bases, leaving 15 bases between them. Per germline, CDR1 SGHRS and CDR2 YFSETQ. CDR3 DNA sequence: TGCGCCAGCAGCTTGGCCCCCCAGGGGTCTAACAATGAGCAGTTCTTC. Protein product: CASSLAPQGSNNEQFF.

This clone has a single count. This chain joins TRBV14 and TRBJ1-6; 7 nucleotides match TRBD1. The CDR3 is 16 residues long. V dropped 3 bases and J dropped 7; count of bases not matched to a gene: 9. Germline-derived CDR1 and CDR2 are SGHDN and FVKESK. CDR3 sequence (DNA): TGTGCCAGCAGCCACCGAGGGGGCGCGGGGAATTCACCCCTCCACTTT. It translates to CASSHRGGAGNSPLHF. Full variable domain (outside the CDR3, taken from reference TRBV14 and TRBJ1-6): EAGVTQFPSHSVIEKGQTVTLRCDPISGHDNLYWYRRVMGKEIKFLLHFVKESKQDESGMPNNRFLAERTGGTYSTLKVQPAELEDSGVYFCASSHRGGAGNSPLHFGNGTRLTVT.

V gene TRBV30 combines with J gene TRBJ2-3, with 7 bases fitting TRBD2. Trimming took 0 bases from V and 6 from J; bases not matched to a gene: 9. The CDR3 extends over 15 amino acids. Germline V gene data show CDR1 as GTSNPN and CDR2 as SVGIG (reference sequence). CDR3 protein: CAWSVPTGRTDTQYF. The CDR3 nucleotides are TGTGCCTGGAGTGTACCCACCGGGAGGACCGATACGCAGTATTTT.

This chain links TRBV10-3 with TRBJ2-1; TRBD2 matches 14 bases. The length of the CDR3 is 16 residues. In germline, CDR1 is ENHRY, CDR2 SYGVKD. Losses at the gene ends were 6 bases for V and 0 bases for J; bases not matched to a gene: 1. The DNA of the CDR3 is TGTGCCATCAGGGGGACTAGCGGGAGCTCCTACAATGAGCAGTTCTTC. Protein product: CAIRGTSGSSYNEQFF.

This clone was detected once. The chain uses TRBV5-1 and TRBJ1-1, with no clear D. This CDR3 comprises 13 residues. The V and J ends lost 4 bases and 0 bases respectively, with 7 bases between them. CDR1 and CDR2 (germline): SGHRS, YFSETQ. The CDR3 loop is CASSAVVNTEAFF. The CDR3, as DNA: TGCGCCAGCAGCGCGGTAGTGAACACTGAAGCTTTCTTT.

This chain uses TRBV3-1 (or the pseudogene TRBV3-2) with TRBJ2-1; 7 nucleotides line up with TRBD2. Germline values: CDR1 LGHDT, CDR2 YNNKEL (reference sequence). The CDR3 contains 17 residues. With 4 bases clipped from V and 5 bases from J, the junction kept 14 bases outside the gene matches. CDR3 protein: CASSPHKGLAVNNEQFF. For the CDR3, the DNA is TGTGCCAGCAGCCCTCATAAGGGGCTAGCGGTCAACAATGAGCAGTTCTTC.

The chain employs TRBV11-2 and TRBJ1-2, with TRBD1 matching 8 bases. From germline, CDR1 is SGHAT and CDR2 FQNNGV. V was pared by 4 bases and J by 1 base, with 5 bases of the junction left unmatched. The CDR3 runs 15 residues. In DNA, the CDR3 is TGTGCCAGCAGCTCAAATGACAGGGGTAACTATGGCTACACCTTC. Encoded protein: CASSSNDRGNYGYTF.

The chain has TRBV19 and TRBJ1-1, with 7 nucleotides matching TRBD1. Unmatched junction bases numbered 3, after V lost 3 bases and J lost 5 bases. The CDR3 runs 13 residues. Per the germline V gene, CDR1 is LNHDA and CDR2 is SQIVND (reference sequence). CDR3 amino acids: CASSMTGKTEAFF. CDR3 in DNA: TGTGCCAGTAGTATGACAGGGAAGACTGAAGCTTTCTTT.

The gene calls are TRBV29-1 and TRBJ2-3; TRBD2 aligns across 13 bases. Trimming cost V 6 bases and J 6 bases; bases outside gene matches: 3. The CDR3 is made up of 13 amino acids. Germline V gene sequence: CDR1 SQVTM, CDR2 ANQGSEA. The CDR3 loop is CSVGTSGIDTQYF. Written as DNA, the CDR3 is TGCAGCGTCGGGACTAGCGGGATCGATACGCAGTATTTT.

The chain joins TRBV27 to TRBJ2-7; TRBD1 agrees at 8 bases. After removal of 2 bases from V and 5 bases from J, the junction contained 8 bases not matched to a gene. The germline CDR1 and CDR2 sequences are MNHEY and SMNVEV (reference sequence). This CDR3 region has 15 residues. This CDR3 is CASSLSGQGWHEQYF. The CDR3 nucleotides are TGTGCCAGCAGTTTAAGTGGACAGGGTTGGCACGAGCAGTACTTC.

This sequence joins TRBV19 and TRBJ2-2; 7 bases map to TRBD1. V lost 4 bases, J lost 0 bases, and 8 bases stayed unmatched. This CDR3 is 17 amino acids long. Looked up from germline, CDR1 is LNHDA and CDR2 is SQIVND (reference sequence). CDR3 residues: CASSRSPGTANTGELFF. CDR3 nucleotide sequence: TGTGCCAGTAGTAGGTCCCCTGGGACAGCGAACACCGGGGAGCTGTTTTTT.

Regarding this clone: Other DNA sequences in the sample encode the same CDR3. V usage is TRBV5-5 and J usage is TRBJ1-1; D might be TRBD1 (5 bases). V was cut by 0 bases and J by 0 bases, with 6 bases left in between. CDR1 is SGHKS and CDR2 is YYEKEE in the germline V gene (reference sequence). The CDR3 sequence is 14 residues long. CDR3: CASSLGGLNTEAFF. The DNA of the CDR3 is TGTGCCAGCAGCTTGGGGGGCTTGAACACTGAAGCTTTCTTT. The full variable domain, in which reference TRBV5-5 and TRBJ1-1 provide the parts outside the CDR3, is DAGVTQSPTHLIKTRGQQVTLRCSPISGHKSVSWYQQVLGQGPQFIFQYYEKEERGRGNFPDRFSARQFPNYSSELNVNALLLGDSALYLCASSLGGLNTEAFFGQGTRLTVV.

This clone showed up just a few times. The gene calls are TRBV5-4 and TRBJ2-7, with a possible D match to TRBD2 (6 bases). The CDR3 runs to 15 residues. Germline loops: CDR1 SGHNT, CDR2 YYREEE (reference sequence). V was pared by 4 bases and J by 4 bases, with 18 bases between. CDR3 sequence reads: CASSPTSTIGYEQYF. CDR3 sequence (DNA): TGTGCCAGCAGCCCGACTAGTACCATCGGTTACGAGCAGTACTTC.

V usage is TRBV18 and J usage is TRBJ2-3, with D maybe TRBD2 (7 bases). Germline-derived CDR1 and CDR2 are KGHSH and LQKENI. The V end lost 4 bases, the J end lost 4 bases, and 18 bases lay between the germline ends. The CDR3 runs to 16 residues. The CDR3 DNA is TGTGCCAGCTCACTTACAGACATGCGGGGGCCAGATACGCAGTATTTT. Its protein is CASSLTDMRGPDTQYF.

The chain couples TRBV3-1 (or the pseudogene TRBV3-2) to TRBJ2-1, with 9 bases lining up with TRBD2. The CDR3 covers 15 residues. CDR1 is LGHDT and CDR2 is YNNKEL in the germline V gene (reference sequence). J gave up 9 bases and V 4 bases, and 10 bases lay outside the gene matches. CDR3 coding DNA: TGTGCCAGCAGCCCCAAAGGGATAGCGGGAGTTGAGCAGTTCTTC. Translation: CASSPKGIAGVEQFF.

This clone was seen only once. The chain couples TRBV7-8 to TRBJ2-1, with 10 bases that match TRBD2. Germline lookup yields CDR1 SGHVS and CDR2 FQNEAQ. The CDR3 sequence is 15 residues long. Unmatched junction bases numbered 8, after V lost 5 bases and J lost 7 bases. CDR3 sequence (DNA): TGTGCCAGCAGCCCCTTAACTAGCGGGGCGAATGAGCAGTTCTTC. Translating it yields CASSPLTSGANEQFF.

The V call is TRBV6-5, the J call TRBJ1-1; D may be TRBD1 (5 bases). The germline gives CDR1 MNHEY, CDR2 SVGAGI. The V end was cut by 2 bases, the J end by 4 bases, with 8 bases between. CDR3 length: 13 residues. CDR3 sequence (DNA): TGTGCCAGCAGTTACGGCAGGGCCACTGAAGCTTTCTTT. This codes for CASSYGRATEAFF.

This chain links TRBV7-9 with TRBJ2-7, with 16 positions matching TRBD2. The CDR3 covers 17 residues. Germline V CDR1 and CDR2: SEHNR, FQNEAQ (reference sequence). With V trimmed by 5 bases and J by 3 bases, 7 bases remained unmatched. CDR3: CASSLGTSGRAVYEQYF. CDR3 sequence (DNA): TGTGCCAGCAGCCTCGGGACTAGCGGGAGGGCCGTCTACGAGCAGTACTTC.

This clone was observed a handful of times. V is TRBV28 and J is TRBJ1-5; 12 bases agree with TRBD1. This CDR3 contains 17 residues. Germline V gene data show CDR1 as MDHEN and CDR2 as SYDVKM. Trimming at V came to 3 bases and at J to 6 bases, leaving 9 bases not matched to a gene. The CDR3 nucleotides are TGTGCCAGCAGTTTGGGGTACGGGACAGGGGGCGTTCAGCCCCAGCATTTT. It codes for CASSLGYGTGGVQPQHF.

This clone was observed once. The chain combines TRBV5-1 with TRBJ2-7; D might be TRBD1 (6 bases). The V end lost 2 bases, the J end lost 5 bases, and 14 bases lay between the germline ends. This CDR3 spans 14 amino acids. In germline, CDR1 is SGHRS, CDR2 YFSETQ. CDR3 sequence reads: CASSFQGFLDEQYF. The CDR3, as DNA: TGCGCCAGCAGCTTTCAGGGGTTCCTCGACGAGCAGTACTTC.

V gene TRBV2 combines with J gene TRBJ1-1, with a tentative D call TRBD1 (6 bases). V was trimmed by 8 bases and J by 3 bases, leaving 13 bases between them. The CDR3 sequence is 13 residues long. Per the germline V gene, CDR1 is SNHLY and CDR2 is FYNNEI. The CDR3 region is CASCQGRDTEAFF. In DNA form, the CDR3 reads TGTGCCAGCTGTCAGGGGCGAGACACTGAAGCTTTCTTT.

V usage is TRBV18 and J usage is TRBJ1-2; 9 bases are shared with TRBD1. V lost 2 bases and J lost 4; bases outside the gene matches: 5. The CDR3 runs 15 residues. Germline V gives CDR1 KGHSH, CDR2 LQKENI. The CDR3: CASSPLGQGTYGYTF. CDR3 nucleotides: TGTGCCAGCTCACCATTGGGACAGGGAACCTATGGCTACACCTTC.

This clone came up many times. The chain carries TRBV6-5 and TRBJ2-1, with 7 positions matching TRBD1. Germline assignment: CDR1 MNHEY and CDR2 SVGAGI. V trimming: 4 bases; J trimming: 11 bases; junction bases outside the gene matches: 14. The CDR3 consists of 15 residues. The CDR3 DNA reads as TGTGCCAGCAGTTCGGGACAGAATTGGGGCAACAAGCAGTTCTTC. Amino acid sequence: CASSSGQNWGNKQFF.

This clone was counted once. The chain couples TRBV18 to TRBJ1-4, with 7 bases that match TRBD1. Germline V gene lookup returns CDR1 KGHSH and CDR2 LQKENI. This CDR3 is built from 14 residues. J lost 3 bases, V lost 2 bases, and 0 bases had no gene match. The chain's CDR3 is CASSPRGPNEKLFF. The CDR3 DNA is TGTGCCAGCTCACCAAGGGGGCCTAATGAAAAACTGTTTTTT. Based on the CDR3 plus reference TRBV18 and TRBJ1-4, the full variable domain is NAGVMQNPRHLVRRRGQEARLRCSPMKGHSHVYWYRQLPEEGLKFMVYLQKENIIDESGMPKERFSAEFPKEGPSILRIQQVVRGDSAAYFCASSPRGPNEKLFFGSGTQLSVL.

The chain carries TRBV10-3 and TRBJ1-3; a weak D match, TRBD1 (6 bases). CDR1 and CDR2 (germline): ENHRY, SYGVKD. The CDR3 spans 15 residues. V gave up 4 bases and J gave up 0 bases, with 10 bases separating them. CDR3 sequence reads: CAISGTGHSGNTIYF. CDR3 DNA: TGTGCCATCAGTGGAACGGGACACTCTGGAAACACCATATATTTT.

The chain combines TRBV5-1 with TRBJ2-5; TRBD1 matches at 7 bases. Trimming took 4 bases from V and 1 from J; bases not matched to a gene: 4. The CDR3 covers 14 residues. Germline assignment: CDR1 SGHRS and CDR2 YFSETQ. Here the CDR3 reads CASSLGQSQETQYF. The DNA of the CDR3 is TGCGCCAGCAGCCTGGGACAGAGCCAAGAGACCCAGTACTTC. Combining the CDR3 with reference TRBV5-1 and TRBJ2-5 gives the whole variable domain KAGVTQTPRYLIKTRGQQVTLSCSPISGHRSVSWYQQTPGQGLQFLFEYFSETQRNKGNFPGRFSGRQFSNSRSEMNVSTLELGDSALYLCASSLGQSQETQYFGPGTRLLVL.

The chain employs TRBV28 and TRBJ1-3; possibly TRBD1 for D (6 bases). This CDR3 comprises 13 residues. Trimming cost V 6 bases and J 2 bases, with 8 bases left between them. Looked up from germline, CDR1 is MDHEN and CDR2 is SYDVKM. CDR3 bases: TGTGCCAGCAGGCGACAGGCTGGAAACACCATATATTTT. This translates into CASRRQAGNTIYF.

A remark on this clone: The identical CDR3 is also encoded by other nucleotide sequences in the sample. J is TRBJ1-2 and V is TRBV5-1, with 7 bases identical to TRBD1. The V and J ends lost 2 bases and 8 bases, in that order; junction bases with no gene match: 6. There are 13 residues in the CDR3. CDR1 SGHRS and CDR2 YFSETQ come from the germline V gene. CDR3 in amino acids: CASSFGQGGGYTF. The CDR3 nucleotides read TGCGCCAGCAGCTTCGGGCAGGGGGGCGGCTACACCTTC.